Below, 21 T cell receptor beta chains from the same sample are listed, as sequenced in a study of blood T cell repertoires in COVID-19 (dated by TCRdb to the early 2020s). The library was made by the immunoSEQ multiplex PCR assay. This immuneACCESS table, as held by TCRdb, lists in-frame sequences with V and J called but not all clones. Of the missing ones, under half trace to an unresolved V gene in checked studies; the others have no known cause. For this sample the table gives about 100,000 clones, of which 87% were detected only once. 6.5% to 8% of the sample rests with the top ten. Sequencing was done on a sample of peripheral blood. The receptors shown here come from a man in his thirties or forties in a cohort sampled during active COVID-19.

The rearrangement links TRBV7-2 to TRBJ2-6, with D possibly being TRBD1 (5 bases). CDR3 length equals 15 residues. Germline V gene sequence: CDR1 SGHTA, CDR2 FQGNSA. V lost 3 bases and J lost 4, with 10 bases in between. Written as DNA, the CDR3 is TGTGCCAGCAGCTTGACAGCTACCGGGGCCAACGTCCTGACTTTC. Translating it yields CASSLTATGANVLTF.

The J gene is TRBJ2-2, the V gene TRBV5-1, with D possibly matching TRBD1 (6 bases). Germline V gene sequence: CDR1 SGHRS, CDR2 YFSETQ. Trimming left V 0 bases short and J 6 bases short, with 6 bases between. The CDR3 sequence is 13 residues long. Here the CDR3 reads CASSLGTAGELFF. The CDR3 DNA is TGCGCCAGCAGCTTGGGGACAGCCGGGGAGCTGTTTTTT.

This chain uses TRBV27 with TRBJ2-1, with a possible D match to TRBD2 (6 bases). Germline CDR1 MNHEY, CDR2 SMNVEV (reference sequence). Trimming shortened V by 0 bases and J by 6 bases, and 15 bases separated the two germline ends. CDR3 length: 16 amino acids. This CDR3 is CASSLSRLVLSNEQFF. The DNA of the CDR3 is TGTGCCAGCAGTTTATCTCGACTAGTCCTGTCCAATGAGCAGTTCTTC.

CDR3 bases: TGTGCCAGCAGCTTACAGGCGGACTCTAATGAAAAACTGTTTTTT. Translation gives CASSLQADSNEKLFF. This chain uses TRBV7-2 with TRBJ1-4, with unresolved D. CDR3 length: 15 amino acids. The ends were cut back, 2 bases at V and 3 bases at J, with 10 bases in the middle. Germline CDR1 SGHTA, CDR2 FQGNSA.

The J gene is TRBJ1-5, the V gene TRBV2; 11 nucleotides agree with TRBD1. The CDR3 totals 16 residues. The germline V gene encodes CDR1 SNHLY and CDR2 FYNNEI. V shed 2 bases, J shed 6 bases, and the junction held 6 bases outside the gene matches. The CDR3 here is CASSEPGQGGFQPQHF. CDR3 nucleotide sequence: TGTGCCAGCAGTGAACCGGGACAGGGGGGCTTTCAGCCCCAGCATTTT.

The chain couples TRBV3-1 (or the pseudogene TRBV3-2) to TRBJ2-5; tentatively, D is TRBD2 (7 bases). In germline, CDR1 is LGHDT, CDR2 YNNKEL (reference sequence). The V and J ends lost 4 bases and 2 bases respectively, with 14 bases between them. This CDR3 region has 15 residues. CDR3 residues: CASSLPAGAQETQYF. CDR3 nucleotides: TGTGCCAGCAGCCTTCCGGCGGGGGCTCAAGAGACCCAGTACTTC.

This sequence joins TRBV6-6 and TRBJ1-1; 7 bases are a match to TRBD1. The germline V gene encodes CDR1 MNHNY and CDR2 SVGAGI (reference sequence). Trimming took 7 bases from V and 3 from J; bases not matched to a gene: 5. The CDR3 length is 13 residues. The CDR3 sequence: CASNRQGDTEAFF. CDR3 sequence (DNA): TGTGCCAGCAACCGCCAGGGGGACACTGAAGCTTTCTTT.

V is TRBV5-8 and J is TRBJ2-3, with D unclear. Germline CDR1 is SGHTS and CDR2 is YDEGEE. Trimming pared 3 bases from V and 0 bases from J, leaving 14 bases between. This CDR3 comprises 16 residues. The DNA for the CDR3 is TGTGCCAGCAGCTGGGCCTACCAACATAGCACAGATACGCAGTATTTT. Translation: CASSWAYQHSTDTQYF.

The chain has TRBV12-3 or TRBV12-4 and TRBJ1-1; no clear D. The CDR3 is made up of 13 amino acids. Trimming stripped 5 bases from V and 6 bases from J, with 13 bases between. This chain's CDR3 is CASSLGSSAEAFF. As DNA, the CDR3 is TGTGCCAGCAGTCTAGGCAGTAGCGCTGAAGCTTTCTTT.

This clone was picked up a small number of times. The chain is built from TRBV12-5 and TRBJ2-7; a weak D match, TRBD2 (5 bases). This CDR3 is 21 amino acids long. Germline V gives CDR1 LGHNT, CDR2 FRNRAP. Between the trimmed V and J ends, which lost 0 bases and 5 bases, there was a span of 32 bases. The DNA for the CDR3 is TGTGCTAGTGGTTTGGTACCACGTCGGGGTCTCTTGATCCCAGGAGGCGACGAGCAGTACTTC. Its translation: CASGLVPRRGLLIPGGDEQYF.

The V and J genes are TRBV20-1 and TRBJ1-5; a weak D match, TRBD1 (5 bases). From germline, CDR1 is DFQATT and CDR2 SNEGSKA (reference sequence). This CDR3 comprises 16 residues. The V and J ends lost 3 bases and 2 bases respectively, with 17 bases between them. CDR3 amino acids: CSASGNTGGGNQPQHF. CDR3 bases: TGCAGTGCTAGTGGCAACACGGGAGGGGGCAATCAGCCCCAGCATTTT.

The rearrangement joins TRBV6-2 or TRBV6-3 to TRBJ2-2; 10 bases fit TRBD1. The CDR3 totals 16 residues. CDR1 is MNHEY and CDR2 is SVGEGT in the germline V gene. V was clipped by 2 bases and J by 4 bases; unmatched bases: 4. The CDR3, as DNA: TGTGCCAGCAGTTACACGGACAGGGGGGTCACCGGGGAGCTGTTTTTT. This codes for CASSYTDRGVTGELFF.

Only one count was recorded for this clone. The rearrangement uses TRBV29-1 and TRBJ2-3, with D unresolved. V lost 5 bases and J lost 4, with 13 bases in between. This CDR3 is 13 amino acids long. CDR1 SQVTM and CDR2 ANQGSEA come from the germline V gene. The CDR3 region is CSVWAPMADTQYF. The CDR3 DNA reads as TGCAGCGTTTGGGCACCTATGGCAGATACGCAGTATTTT.

This sequence joins TRBV12-5 and TRBJ2-3; the match to TRBD1 covers 7 bases. Trimming at V came to 11 bases and at J to 2 bases, leaving 7 bases not matched to a gene. This CDR3 is 13 amino acids long. Germline CDR1 is LGHNT and CDR2 is FRNRAP. CDR3 residues: CADKGTATDTQYF. CDR3 DNA: TGTGCTGATAAGGGGACAGCCACAGATACGCAGTATTTT.

The chain uses TRBV30 and TRBJ1-2; D is perhaps TRBD1 (5 bases). This CDR3 has 11 amino acids. The V and J ends lost 5 bases and 2 bases respectively, with 6 bases between them. Germline V gene data show CDR1 as GTSNPN and CDR2 as SVGIG (reference sequence). This chain's CDR3 is CAWGQNYGYTF. CDR3 nucleotide sequence: TGTGCCTGGGGACAAAACTATGGCTACACCTTC.

This chain links TRBV7-2 with TRBJ2-7; TRBD1 matches at 8 bases. Germline assignment: CDR1 SGHTA and CDR2 FQGNSA. The CDR3 length is 14 residues. V gave up 4 bases and J gave up 7 bases; unmatched junction bases: 9. The DNA for the CDR3 is TGTGCCAGCAGCTCCCCCGGACAGGGCGATGAGCAGTACTTC. Protein product: CASSSPGQGDEQYF.

This clone was counted between two and nine times. The chain uses TRBV15 and TRBJ1-2; D is possibly TRBD1 (5 bases). Trimming left V 6 bases short and J 3 bases short, with 23 bases between. The CDR3 is 17 amino acids. Germline lookup yields CDR1 LNHNV and CDR2 YYDKDF (reference sequence). The CDR3 is CATSPDLGVAGYYGYTF. The CDR3 DNA reads TGTGCCACCAGTCCCGATCTAGGGGTTGCAGGGTACTATGGCTACACCTTC.

The chain links TRBV4-3 to TRBJ2-7; the D is unclear. The CDR3 has 13 amino acids. Per the germline V gene, CDR1 is LGHNA and CDR2 is YSLEER. V shed 0 bases and J shed 2 bases, with 5 bases lying between them. CDR3 sequence reads: CASSQETTYEQYF. CDR3 coding DNA: TGCGCCAGCAGCCAAGAGACAACCTACGAGCAGTACTTC.

The rearrangement links TRBV18 to TRBJ1-5, with TRBD1 matching 7 bases. The CDR3 is made up of 19 amino acids. Trimming at V came to 5 bases and at J to 0 bases, leaving 16 bases not matched to a gene. CDR1 KGHSH and CDR2 LQKENI come from the germline V gene. CDR3: CASSSTQGGDRYSNQPQHF. In DNA form, the CDR3 reads TGTGCCAGCTCATCTACCCAAGGGGGCGACCGTTATAGCAATCAGCCCCAGCATTTT.

The V and J genes are TRBV5-5 and TRBJ2-5; 10 bases match TRBD1. The germline V gene has CDR1 SGHKS and CDR2 YYEKEE (reference sequence). J gave up 5 bases and V 0 bases, and 1 base lay outside the gene matches. This CDR3 has 14 residues. Here the CDR3 reads CASSLGTGGETQYF. The CDR3 DNA reads TGTGCCAGCAGCTTGGGGACAGGGGGTGAGACCCAGTACTTC. Supplemented by reference TRBV5-5 and TRBJ2-5, the full variable domain reads DAGVTQSPTHLIKTRGQQVTLRCSPISGHKSVSWYQQVLGQGPQFIFQYYEKEERGRGNFPDRFSARQFPNYSSELNVNALLLGDSALYLCASSLGTGGETQYFGPGTRLLVL.

The genes are TRBV5-6 and TRBJ2-2; 8 positions match TRBD1. V shed 5 bases, J shed 6 bases, and the junction held 15 bases outside the gene matches. Germline V gene sequence: CDR1 SGHDT, CDR2 YYEEEE. The CDR3 is made up of 17 amino acids. CDR3 in DNA: TGTGCCAGCAGTGGTACCCGTGGCAGGGGGCGGTCCGGGGAGCTGTTTTTT. This codes for CASSGTRGRGRSGELFF.